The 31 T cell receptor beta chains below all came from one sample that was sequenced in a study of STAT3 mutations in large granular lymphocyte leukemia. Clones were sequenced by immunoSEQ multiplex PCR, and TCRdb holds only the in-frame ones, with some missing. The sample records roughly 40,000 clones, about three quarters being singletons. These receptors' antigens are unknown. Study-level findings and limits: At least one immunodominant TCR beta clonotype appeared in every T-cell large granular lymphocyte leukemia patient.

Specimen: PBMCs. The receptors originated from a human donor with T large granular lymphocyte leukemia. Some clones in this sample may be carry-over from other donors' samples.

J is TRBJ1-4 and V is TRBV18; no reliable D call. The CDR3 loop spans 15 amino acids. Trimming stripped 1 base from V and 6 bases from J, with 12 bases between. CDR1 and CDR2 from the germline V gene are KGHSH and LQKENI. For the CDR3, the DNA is TGTGCCAGCTCACCACAAATGGGAACGGATGAAAAACTGTTTTTT. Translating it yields CASSPQMGTDEKLFF.

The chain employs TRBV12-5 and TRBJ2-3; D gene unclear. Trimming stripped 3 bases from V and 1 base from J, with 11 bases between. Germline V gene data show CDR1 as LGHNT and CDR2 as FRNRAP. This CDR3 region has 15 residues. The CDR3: CASGLSGLGTDTQYF. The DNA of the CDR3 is TGTGCTAGTGGTTTAAGTGGCCTCGGCACAGATACGCAGTATTTT.

The CDR3 reads CASSPLLTSTDTQYF. In nucleotides, the CDR3 is TGTGCCAGCAGCCCCCTCTTGACTAGCACAGATACGCAGTATTTT. This chain joins TRBV6-6 and TRBJ2-3, with D unclear. The length of the CDR3 is 15 residues. Looked up from germline, CDR1 is MNHNY and CDR2 is SVGAGI (reference sequence). The V end lost 6 bases, the J end lost 0 bases, and 13 bases lay between the germline ends.

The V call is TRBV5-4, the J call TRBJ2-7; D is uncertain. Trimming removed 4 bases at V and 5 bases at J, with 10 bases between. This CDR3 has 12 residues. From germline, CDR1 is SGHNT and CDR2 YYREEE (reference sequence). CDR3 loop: CASSPPSDEQYV. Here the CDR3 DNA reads TGTGCCAGCAGCCCCCCTTCTGACGAGCAGTACGTC.

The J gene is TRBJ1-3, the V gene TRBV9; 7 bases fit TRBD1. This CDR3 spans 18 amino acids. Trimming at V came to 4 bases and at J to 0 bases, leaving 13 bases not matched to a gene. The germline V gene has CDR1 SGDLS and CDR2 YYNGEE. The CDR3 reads CASSQSPGQMSSGNTIYF. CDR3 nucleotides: TGTGCCAGCAGCCAATCCCCGGGACAGATGAGCTCTGGAAACACCATATATTTT.

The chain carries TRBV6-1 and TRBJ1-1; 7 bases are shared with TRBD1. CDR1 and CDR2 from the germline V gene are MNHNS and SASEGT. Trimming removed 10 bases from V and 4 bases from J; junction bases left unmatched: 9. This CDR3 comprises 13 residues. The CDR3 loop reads CAIRGQGTTEAFF. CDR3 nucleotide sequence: TGTGCCATTAGGGGGCAGGGGACCACTGAAGCTTTCTTT.

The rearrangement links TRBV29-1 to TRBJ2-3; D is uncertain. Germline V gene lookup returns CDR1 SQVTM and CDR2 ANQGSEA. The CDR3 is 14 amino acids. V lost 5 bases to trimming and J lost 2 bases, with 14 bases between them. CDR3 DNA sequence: TGCAGCGTTCCCAGCCCGCCCTCCACAGATACGCAGTATTTT. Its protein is CSVPSPPSTDTQYF.

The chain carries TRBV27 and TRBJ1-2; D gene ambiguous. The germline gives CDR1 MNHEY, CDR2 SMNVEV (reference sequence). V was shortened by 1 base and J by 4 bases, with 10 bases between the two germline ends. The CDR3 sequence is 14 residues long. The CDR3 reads CASSLFGTTYGYTF. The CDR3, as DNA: TGTGCCAGCAGTTTATTCGGAACGACCTATGGCTACACCTTC.

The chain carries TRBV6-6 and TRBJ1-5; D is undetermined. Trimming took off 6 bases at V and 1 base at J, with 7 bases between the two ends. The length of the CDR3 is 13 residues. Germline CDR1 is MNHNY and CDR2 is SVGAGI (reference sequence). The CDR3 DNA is TGTGCCAGCAGGGTCCAGAGCAATCAGCCCCAGCATTTT. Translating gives CASRVQSNQPQHF.

CDR3 coding DNA: TGTGCCAGAAGCTTGGGTCCGGGGGACACAGATACGCAGTATTTT. Translating it yields CARSLGPGDTDTQYF. The chain has TRBV5-3 and TRBJ2-3, with D possibly being TRBD2 (6 bases). TRBV5-3 belongs to the ORF category, with a function that is uncertain. The CDR3 totals 15 residues. V lost 0 bases, J lost 2 bases, and 10 bases lay in between.

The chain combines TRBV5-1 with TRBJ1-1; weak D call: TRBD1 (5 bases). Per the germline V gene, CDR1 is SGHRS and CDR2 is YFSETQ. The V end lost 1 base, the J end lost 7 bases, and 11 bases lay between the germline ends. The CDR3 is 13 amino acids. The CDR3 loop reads CASSLQGDFEAFF. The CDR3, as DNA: TGCGCCAGCAGCTTGCAGGGAGATTTTGAAGCTTTCTTT. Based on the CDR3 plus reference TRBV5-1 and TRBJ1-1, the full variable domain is KAGVTQTPRYLIKTRGQQVTLSCSPISGHRSVSWYQQTPGQGLQFLFEYFSETQRNKGNFPGRFSGRQFSNSRSEMNVSTLELGDSALYLCASSLQGDFEAFFGQGTRLTVV.

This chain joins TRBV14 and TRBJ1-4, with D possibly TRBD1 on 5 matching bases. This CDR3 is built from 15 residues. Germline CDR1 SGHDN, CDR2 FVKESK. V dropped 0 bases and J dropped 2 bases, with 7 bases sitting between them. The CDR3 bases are TGTGCCAGCAGCCAAGAGCAGGGCACTAATGAAAAACTGTTTTTT. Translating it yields CASSQEQGTNEKLFF.

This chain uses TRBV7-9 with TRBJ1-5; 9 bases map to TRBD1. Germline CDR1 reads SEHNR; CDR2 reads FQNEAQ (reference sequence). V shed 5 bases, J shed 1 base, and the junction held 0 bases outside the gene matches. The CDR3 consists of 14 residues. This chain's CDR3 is CASSGQGSNQPQHF. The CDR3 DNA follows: TGTGCCAGCAGCGGACAGGGGAGCAATCAGCCCCAGCATTTT. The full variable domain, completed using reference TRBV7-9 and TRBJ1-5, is DTGVSQNPRHKITKRGQNVTFRCDPISEHNRLYWYRQTLGQGPEFLTYFQNEAQLEKSRLLSDRFSAERPKGSFSTLEIQRTEQGDSAMYLCASSGQGSNQPQHFGDGTRLSIL.

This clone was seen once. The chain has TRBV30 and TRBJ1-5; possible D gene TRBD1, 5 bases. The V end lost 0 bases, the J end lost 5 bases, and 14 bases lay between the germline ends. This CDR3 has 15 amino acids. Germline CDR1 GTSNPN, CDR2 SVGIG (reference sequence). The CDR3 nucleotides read TGTGCCTGGAGTGTACGGGGGGATTTTGATCAGCCCCAGCATTTT. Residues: CAWSVRGDFDQPQHF.

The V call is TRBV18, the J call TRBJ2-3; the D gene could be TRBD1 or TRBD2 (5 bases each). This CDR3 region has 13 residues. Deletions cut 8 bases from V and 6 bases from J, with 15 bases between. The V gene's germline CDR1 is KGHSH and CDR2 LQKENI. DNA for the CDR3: TGTGCCAGCGGTCCCTCGGGGACCGATACGCAGTATTTT. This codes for CASGPSGTDTQYF.

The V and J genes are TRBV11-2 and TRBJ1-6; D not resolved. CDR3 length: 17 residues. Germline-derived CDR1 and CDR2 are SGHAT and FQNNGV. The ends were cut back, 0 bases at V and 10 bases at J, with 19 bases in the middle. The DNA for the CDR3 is TGTGCCAGCAGCTTAGACGGACGGGGTTTGCCTAGATCACCCCTCCACTTT. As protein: CASSLDGRGLPRSPLHF.

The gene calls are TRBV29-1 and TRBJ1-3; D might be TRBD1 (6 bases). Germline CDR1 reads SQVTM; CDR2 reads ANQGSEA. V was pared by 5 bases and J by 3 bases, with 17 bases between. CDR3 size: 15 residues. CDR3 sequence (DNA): TGCAGCGTTTTGGTTCAGGGGCCTTTTGGAAACACCATATATTTT. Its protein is CSVLVQGPFGNTIYF.

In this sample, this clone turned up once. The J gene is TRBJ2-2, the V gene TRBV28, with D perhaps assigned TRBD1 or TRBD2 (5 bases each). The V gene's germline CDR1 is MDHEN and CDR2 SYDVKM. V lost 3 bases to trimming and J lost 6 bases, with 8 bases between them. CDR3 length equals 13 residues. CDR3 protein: CASSFRGSGELFF. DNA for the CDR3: TGTGCCAGCAGTTTCCGGGGCTCCGGGGAGCTGTTTTTT.

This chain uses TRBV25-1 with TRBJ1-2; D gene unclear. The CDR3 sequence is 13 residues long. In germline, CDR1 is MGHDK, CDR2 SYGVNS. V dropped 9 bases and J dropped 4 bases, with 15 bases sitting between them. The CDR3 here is CARSCSRTYGYTF. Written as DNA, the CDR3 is TGTGCCAGATCGTGCTCCAGGACCTATGGCTACACCTTC.

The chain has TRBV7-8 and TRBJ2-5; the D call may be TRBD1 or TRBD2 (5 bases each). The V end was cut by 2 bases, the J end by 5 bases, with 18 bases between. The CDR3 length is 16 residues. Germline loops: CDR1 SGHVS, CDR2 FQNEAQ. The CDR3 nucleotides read TGTGCCAGCAGCTTAAGATCGATTTGGGGGTCGGAGACCCAGTACTTC. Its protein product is CASSLRSIWGSETQYF.

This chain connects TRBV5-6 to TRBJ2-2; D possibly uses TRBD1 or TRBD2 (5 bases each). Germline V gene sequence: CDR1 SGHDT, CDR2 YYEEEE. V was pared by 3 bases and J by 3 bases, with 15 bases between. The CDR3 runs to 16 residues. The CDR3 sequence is CASSSAAGAYTGELFF. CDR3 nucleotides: TGTGCCAGCAGCTCGGCGGCCGGGGCGTACACCGGGGAGCTGTTTTTT.

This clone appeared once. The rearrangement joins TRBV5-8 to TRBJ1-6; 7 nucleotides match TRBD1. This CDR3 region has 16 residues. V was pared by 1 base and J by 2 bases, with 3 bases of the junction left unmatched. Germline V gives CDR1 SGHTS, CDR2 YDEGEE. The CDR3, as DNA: TGTGCCAGCAGCTTGTTCGGGACAGCCTATAATTCACCCCTCCACTTT. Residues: CASSLFGTAYNSPLHF.

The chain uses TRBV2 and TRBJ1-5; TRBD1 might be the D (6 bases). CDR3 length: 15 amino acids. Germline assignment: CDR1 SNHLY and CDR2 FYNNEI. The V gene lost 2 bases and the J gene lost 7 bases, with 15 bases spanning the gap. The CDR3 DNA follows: TGTGCCAGCAGTGAATACGGGGGCGGTGGCCAGCCCCAGCATTTT. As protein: CASSEYGGGGQPQHF.

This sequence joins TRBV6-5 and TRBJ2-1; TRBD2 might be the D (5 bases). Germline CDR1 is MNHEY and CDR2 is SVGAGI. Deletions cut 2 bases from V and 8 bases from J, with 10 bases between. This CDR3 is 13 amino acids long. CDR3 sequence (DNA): TGTGCCAGCAGTTACGTAGTCGGGGATGAGCAGTTCTTC. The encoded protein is CASSYVVGDEQFF.

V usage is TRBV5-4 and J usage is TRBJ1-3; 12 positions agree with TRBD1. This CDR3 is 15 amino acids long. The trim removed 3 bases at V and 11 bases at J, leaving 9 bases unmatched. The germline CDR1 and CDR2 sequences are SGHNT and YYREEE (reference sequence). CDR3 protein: CASSSGQGAARAIYF. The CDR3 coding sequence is TGTGCCAGCAGCTCGGGACAGGGGGCCGCTAGGGCCATATATTTT.

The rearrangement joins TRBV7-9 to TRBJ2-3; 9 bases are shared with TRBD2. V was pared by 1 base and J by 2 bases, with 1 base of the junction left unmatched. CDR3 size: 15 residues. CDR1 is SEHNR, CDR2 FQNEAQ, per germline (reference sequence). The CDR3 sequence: CASSLGTSDTDTQYF. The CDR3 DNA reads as TGTGCCAGCAGCTTAGGGACTAGCGACACAGATACGCAGTATTTT.

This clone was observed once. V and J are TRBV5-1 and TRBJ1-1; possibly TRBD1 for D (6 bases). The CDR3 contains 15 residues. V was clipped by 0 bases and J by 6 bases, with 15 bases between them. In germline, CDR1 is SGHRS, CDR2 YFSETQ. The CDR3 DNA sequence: TGCGCCAGCAGCTTGGTGGGGGCCTCGGAGGCTGAAGCTTTCTTT. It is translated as CASSLVGASEAEAFF.

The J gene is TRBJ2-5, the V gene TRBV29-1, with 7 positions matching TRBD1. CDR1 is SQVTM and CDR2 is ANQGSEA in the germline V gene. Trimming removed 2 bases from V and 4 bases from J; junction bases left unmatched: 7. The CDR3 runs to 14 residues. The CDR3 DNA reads TGCAGCGTTGAATTGGCGACAGGGACAGAGACCCAGTACTTC. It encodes CSVELATGTETQYF.

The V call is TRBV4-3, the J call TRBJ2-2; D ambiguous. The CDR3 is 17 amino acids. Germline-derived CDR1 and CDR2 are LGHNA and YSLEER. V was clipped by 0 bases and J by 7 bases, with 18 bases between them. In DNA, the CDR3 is TGCGCCAGCAGCCAAGATCTTGTAGGGCTCGGGTTCGGGGAGCTGTTTTTT. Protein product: CASSQDLVGLGFGELFF.

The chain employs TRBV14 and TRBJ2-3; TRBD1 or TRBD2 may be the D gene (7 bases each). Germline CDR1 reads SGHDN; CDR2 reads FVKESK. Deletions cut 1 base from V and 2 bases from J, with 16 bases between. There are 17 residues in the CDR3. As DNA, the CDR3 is TGTGCCAGCAGCCAAGTGGGAGGGGGCCCCCCCACAGATACGCAGTATTTT. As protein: CASSQVGGGPPTDTQYF.

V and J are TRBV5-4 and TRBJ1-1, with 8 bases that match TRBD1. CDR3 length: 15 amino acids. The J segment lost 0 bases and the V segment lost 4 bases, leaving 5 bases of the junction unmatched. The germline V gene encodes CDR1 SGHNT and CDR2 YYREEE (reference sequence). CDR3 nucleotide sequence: TGTGCCAGCAGCAAAGGACAGGGCGTGAACACTGAAGCTTTCTTT. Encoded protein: CASSKGQGVNTEAFF.